This is a list of T cell receptor beta chains from one sample in a study of blood T cell repertoires in COVID-19. Clones were sequenced by immunoSEQ multiplex PCR, and TCRdb holds only the in-frame ones, with some missing. The repertoire includes about 180,000 clones, roughly 85% of them detected once, and around 3.3% sits in the top ten. The specimen was peripheral blood. These receptor sequences come from a man in his sixties with acute or convalescent COVID-19. Each CDR3 is given with its conserved first and last residue. Fields, in order: J gene, V gene, CDR3 protein.

j_gene: TRBJ1-5; v_gene: TRBV4-1; CDR3aa: CASSRDRDQPQHF
j_gene: TRBJ2-7; v_gene: TRBV2; CDR3aa: CASSYPASGSYEQYF
j_gene: TRBJ1-1; v_gene: TRBV2; CDR3aa: CAGRERGRANTEAFF
j_gene: TRBJ2-1; v_gene: TRBV19; CDR3aa: CASITQTYNEQFF
j_gene: TRBJ1-3; v_gene: TRBV9; CDR3aa: CASSVGQRGNTIYF
j_gene: TRBJ2-5; v_gene: TRBV9; CDR3aa: CASSVGLGQPVQETQYF
j_gene: TRBJ2-7; v_gene: TRBV19; CDR3aa: CASSTGLAGGLEQYF
j_gene: TRBJ1-5; v_gene: TRBV9; CDR3aa: CASSASGSDNQPQHF
j_gene: TRBJ2-7; v_gene: TRBV10-2; CDR3aa: CASSGGQGAGEQYF
j_gene: TRBJ1-1; v_gene: TRBV4-2; CDR3aa: CASSQNPGGGEAFF
j_gene: TRBJ2-5; v_gene: TRBV24-1; CDR3aa: CATSDPGQGLETQYF
j_gene: TRBJ2-1; v_gene: TRBV28; CDR3aa: CASSFRSAGNSYNEQFF
j_gene: TRBJ2-1; v_gene: TRBV12-5; CDR3aa: CASGSGTGGADEQFF
j_gene: TRBJ1-2; v_gene: TRBV28; CDR3aa: CASIPRMRTGEKGGYTF
j_gene: TRBJ2-1; v_gene: TRBV9; CDR3aa: CASSVGSSYNEQFF
j_gene: TRBJ1-2; v_gene: TRBV14; CDR3aa: CASSPQVVGDGYTF
j_gene: TRBJ1-5; v_gene: TRBV14; CDR3aa: CASSPGAPSLDQPQHF
j_gene: TRBJ1-5; v_gene: TRBV28; CDR3aa: CASTFAGQGSNQPQHF
j_gene: TRBJ2-4; v_gene: TRBV12-5; CDR3aa: CASGLRLAGEGIQYF
j_gene: TRBJ2-3; v_gene: TRBV30; CDR3aa: CAWSGRGRGGTQYF
j_gene: TRBJ1-2; v_gene: TRBV6-6; CDR3aa: CASRIQGDGYTF
j_gene: TRBJ2-2; v_gene: TRBV9; CDR3aa: CASSVGGRAGELFF
j_gene: TRBJ2-3; v_gene: TRBV3-1/TRBV3-2; CDR3aa: CASSRSGSGADTQYF
j_gene: TRBJ2-6; v_gene: TRBV27; CDR3aa: CASGGASSGANVLTF
j_gene: TRBJ1-6; v_gene: TRBV3-1/TRBV3-2; CDR3aa: CASSQTDNSPLHF
j_gene: TRBJ2-7; v_gene: TRBV21-1; CDR3aa: CASTKPLGQYF
j_gene: TRBJ1-2; v_gene: TRBV29-1; CDR3aa: CSVEGDRAGYGYTF
j_gene: TRBJ2-3; v_gene: TRBV28; CDR3aa: CASSFQKGGGTDTQYF
j_gene: TRBJ2-1; v_gene: TRBV4-1; CDR3aa: CASSARQGSTYNEQFF
j_gene: TRBJ2-3; v_gene: TRBV19; CDR3aa: CASRAGRRTDTQYF
j_gene: TRBJ2-1; v_gene: TRBV4-3; CDR3aa: CASSQGLGGRSNEQFF
j_gene: TRBJ2-2; v_gene: TRBV9; CDR3aa: CASSAYSTGELFF
j_gene: TRBJ2-2; v_gene: TRBV4-2; CDR3aa: CASSQEDPRLARSTGELFF
j_gene: TRBJ2-1; v_gene: TRBV19; CDR3aa: CASMTGGFEQFF
j_gene: TRBJ2-2; v_gene: TRBV18; CDR3aa: CASSPAQRELFF
j_gene: TRBJ2-1; v_gene: TRBV4-3; CDR3aa: CASSQEPRGRYYNEQFF
j_gene: TRBJ1-4; v_gene: TRBV7-9; CDR3aa: CASSLGTGTATNEKLFF
j_gene: TRBJ1-2; v_gene: TRBV11-1; CDR3aa: CASSGTASGYGYTF
j_gene: TRBJ2-4; v_gene: TRBV15; CDR3aa: CATSRDLELPHF
j_gene: TRBJ2-3; v_gene: TRBV25-1; CDR3aa: CASRASSTDTQYF
j_gene: TRBJ2-3; v_gene: TRBV10-3; CDR3aa: CAISESNGLSSITQYF
j_gene: TRBJ2-3; v_gene: TRBV10-3; CDR3aa: CATGTGGTDTQYF
j_gene: TRBJ1-2; v_gene: TRBV28; CDR3aa: CASHPGQGLRYTF
j_gene: TRBJ2-5; v_gene: TRBV10-2; CDR3aa: CASGYTGPVWTQYF
j_gene: TRBJ2-7; v_gene: TRBV5-5; CDR3aa: CASSPGRGEQYF
j_gene: TRBJ2-7; v_gene: TRBV28; CDR3aa: CASQRGTTTYEQYF
j_gene: TRBJ2-3; v_gene: TRBV28; CDR3aa: CASSRFVAGAGTDTQYF
j_gene: TRBJ1-6; v_gene: TRBV24-1; CDR3aa: CATSETGQGSALHF
j_gene: TRBJ2-5; v_gene: TRBV3-1/TRBV3-2; CDR3aa: CASSRTEETQYF
j_gene: TRBJ2-1; v_gene: TRBV11-3; CDR3aa: CASSLTSGSYNEQFF
j_gene: TRBJ2-4; v_gene: TRBV4-2; CDR3aa: CASSLGRGRNIQYF
j_gene: TRBJ2-2; v_gene: TRBV19; CDR3aa: CASSVDGGTGELFF
j_gene: TRBJ2-7; v_gene: TRBV6-5; CDR3aa: CASSYASGGGLNEQYF
j_gene: TRBJ1-6; v_gene: TRBV3-1/TRBV3-2; CDR3aa: CASSQSGGSGSPLHF
j_gene: TRBJ1-5; v_gene: TRBV21-1; CDR3aa: CASSGQQGPQPQHF
j_gene: TRBJ2-2; v_gene: TRBV2; CDR3aa: CASSEQGATGELFF